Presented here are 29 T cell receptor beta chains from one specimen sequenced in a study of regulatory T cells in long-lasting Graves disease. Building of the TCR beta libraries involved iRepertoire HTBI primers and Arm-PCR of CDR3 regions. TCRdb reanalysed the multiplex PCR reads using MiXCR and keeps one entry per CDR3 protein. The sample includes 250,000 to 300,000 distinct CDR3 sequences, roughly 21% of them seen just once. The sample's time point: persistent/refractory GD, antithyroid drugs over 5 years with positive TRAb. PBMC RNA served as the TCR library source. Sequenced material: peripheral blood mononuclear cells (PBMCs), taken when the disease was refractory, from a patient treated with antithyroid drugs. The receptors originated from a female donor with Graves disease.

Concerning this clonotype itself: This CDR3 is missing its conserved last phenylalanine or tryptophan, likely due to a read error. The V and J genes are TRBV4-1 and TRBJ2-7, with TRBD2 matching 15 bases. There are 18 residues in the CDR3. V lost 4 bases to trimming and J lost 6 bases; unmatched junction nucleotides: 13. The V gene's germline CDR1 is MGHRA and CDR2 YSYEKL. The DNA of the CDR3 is TGCGCCAGCAGCCGCGCGTCCGGGGGACTAGCGGGAGGAGGCGAGCAGTACTCC. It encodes CASSRASGGLAGGGEQYS.

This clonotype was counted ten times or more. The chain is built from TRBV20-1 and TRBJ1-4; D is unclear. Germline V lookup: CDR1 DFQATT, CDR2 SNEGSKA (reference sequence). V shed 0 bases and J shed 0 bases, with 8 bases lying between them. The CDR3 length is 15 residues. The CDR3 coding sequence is TGCAGTGCTAGAGATTGGGCAGCAACTAATGAAAAACTGTTTTTT. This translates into CSARDWAATNEKLFF.

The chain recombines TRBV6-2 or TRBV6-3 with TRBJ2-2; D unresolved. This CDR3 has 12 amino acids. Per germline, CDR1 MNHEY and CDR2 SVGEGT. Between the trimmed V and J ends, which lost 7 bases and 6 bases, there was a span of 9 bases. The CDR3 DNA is TGTGCCAGCACCTACTCGCCCGGGGAGCTGTTTTTT. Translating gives CASTYSPGELFF.

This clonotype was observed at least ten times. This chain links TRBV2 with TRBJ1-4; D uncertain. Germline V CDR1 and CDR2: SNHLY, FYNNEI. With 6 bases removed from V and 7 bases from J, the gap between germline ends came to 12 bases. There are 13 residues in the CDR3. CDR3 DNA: TGTGCCAGCAGCATACGCCCGACTGAAAAACTGTTTTTT. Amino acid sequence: CASSIRPTEKLFF.

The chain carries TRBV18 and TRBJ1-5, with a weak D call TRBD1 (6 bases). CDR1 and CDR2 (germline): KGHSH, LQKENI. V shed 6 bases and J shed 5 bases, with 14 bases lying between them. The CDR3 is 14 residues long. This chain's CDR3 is CASSGGDPYQPQHF. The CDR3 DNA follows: TGTGCCAGCTCGGGGGGCGACCCTTATCAGCCCCAGCATTTT.

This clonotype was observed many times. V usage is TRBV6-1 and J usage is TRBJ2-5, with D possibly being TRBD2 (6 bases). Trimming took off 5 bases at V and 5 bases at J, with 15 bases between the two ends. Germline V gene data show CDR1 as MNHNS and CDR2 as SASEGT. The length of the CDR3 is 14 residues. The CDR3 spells CASSLGLPGETQYF. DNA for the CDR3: TGTGCCAGCAGTCTGGGACTTCCTGGGGAGACCCAGTACTTC.

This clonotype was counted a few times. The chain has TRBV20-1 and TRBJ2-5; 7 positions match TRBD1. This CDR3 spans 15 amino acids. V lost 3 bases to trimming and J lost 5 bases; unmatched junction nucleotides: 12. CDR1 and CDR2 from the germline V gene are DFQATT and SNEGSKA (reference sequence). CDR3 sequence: CSARGPGQFAETQYF. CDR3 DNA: TGCAGTGCTAGGGGCCCGGGACAGTTTGCGGAGACCCAGTACTTC.

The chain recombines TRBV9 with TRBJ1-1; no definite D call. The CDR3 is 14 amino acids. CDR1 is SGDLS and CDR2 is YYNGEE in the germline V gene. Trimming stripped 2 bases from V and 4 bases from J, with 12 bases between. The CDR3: CASSVTVSTTEAFF. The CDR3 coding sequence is TGTGCCAGCAGCGTGACTGTAAGCACCACTGAAGCTTTCTTT. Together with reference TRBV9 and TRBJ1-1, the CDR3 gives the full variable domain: DSGVTQTPKHLITATGQRVTLRCSPRSGDLSVYWYQQSLDQGLQFLIQYYNGEERAKGNILERFSAQQFPDLHSELNLSSLELGDSALYFCASSVTVSTTEAFFGQGTRLTVV.

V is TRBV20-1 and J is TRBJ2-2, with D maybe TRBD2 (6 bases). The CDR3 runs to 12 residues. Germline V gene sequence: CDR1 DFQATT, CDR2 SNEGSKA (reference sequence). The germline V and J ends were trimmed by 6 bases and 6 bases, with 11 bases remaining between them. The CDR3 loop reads CSAMWGAGELFF. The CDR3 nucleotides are TGCAGTGCCATGTGGGGGGCCGGGGAGCTGTTTTTT.

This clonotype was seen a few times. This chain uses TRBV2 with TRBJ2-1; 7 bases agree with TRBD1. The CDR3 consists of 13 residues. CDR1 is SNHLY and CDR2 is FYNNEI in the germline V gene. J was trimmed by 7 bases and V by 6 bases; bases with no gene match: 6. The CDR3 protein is CASSDRARNEQFF. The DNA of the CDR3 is TGTGCCAGCAGCGACAGGGCTAGAAATGAGCAGTTCTTC.

This chain's CDR3 is CASSLPRETFYEQYF. The DNA of the CDR3 is TGTGCCAGCAGTTTACCCCGAGAAACATTCTACGAGCAGTACTTC. This chain uses TRBV28 with TRBJ2-7; D remains ambiguous. Trimming left V 2 bases short and J 3 bases short, with 14 bases between. Germline V gives CDR1 MDHEN, CDR2 SYDVKM. CDR3 length: 15 amino acids. Full variable domain (outside the CDR3, taken from reference TRBV28 and TRBJ2-7): DVKVTQSSRYLVKRTGEKVFLECVQDMDHENMFWYRQDPGLGLRLIYFSYDVKMKEKGDIPEGYSVSREKKERFSLILESASTNQTSMYLCASSLPRETFYEQYFGPGTRLTVT.

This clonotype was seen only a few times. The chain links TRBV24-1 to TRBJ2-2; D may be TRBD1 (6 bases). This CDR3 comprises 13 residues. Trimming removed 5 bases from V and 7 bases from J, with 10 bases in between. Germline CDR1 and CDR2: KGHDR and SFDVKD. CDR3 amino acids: CATSGGGYGELFF. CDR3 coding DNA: TGTGCCACCAGTGGAGGGGGATACGGGGAGCTGTTTTTT.

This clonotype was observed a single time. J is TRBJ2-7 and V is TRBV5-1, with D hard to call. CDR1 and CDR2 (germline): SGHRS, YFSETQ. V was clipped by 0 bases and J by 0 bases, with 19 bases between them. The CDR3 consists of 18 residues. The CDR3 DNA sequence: TGCGCCAGCAGCTTGGGACCAACCCAGGTTACCCTCTCCTACGAGCAGTACTTC. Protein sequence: CASSLGPTQVTLSYEQYF.

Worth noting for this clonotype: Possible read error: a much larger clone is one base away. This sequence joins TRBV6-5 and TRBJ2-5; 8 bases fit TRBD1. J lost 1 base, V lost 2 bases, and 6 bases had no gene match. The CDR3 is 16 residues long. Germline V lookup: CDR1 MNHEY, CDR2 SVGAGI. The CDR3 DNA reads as TGTGCCAGCAGTTACCTGACAGGGGACCTCCAAGAGACCCAGTACTTC. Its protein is CASSYLTGDLQETQYF.

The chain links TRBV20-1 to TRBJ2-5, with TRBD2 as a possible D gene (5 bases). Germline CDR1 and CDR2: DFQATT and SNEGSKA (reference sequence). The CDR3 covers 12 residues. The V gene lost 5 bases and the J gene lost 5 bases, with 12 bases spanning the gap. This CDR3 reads CSAQVGSETQYF. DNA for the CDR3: TGCAGTGCTCAAGTGGGGAGCGAGACCCAGTACTTC.

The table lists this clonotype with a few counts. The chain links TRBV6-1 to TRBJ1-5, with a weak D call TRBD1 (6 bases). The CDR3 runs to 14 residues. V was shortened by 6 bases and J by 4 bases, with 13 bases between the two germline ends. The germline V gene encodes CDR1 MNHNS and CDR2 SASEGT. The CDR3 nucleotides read TGTGCCAGCAGGCTTGACAGGTTTAATCAGCCCCAGCATTTT. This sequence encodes CASRLDRFNQPQHF.

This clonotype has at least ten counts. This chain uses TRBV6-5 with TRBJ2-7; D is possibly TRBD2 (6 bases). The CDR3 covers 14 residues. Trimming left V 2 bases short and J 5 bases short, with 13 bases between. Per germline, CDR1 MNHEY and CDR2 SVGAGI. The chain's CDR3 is CASSYLAGTHEQYF. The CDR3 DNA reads TGTGCCAGCAGTTACCTGGCGGGGACGCACGAGCAGTACTTC.

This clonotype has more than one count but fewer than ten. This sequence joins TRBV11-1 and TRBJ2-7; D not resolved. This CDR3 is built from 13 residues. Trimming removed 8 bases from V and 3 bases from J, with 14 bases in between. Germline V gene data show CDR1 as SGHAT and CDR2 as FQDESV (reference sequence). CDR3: CASAPNRGYEQYF. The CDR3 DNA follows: TGTGCCAGCGCCCCCAACAGAGGCTACGAGCAGTACTTC. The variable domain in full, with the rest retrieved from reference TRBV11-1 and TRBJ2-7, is EAEVAQSPRYKITEKSQAVAFWCDPISGHATLYWYRQILGQGPELLVQFQDESVVDDSQLPKDRFSAERLKGVDSTLKIQPAELGDSAMYLCASAPNRGYEQYFGPGTRLTVT.

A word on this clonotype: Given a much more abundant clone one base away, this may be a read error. The CDR3 loop is CASSFMDAVGELFF. As DNA, the CDR3 is TGTGCCAGCAGCTTCATGGACGCGGTCGGGGAGCTGTTTTTT. The chain carries TRBV7-2 and TRBJ2-2; D is ambiguous. The CDR3 loop spans 14 amino acids. Germline assignment: CDR1 SGHTA and CDR2 FQGNSA. The V end was cut by 3 bases, the J end by 7 bases, with 12 bases between.

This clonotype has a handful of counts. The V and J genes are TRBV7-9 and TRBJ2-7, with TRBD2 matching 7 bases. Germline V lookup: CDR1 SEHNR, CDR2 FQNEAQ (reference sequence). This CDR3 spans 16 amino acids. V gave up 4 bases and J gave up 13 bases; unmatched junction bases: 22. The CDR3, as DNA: TGTGCCAGCAGCTCTATTGCGGACGGGAGGTCCGCGCTAGATTACTTC. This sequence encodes CASSSIADGRSALDYF.

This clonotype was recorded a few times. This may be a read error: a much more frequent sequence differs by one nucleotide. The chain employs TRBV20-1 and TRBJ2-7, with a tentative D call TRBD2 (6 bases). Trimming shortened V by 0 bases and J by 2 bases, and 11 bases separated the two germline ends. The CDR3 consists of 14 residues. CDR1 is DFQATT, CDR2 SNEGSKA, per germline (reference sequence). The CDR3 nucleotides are TGCAGTGCTAGAGATCTCGGGGGACCCTACGAGCAGTACTTC. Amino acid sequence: CSARDLGGPYEQYF.

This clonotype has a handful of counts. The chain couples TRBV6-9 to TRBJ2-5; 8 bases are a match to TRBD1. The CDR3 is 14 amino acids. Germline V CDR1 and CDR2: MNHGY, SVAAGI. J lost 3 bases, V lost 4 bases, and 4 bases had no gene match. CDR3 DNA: TGTGCCAGCAGTTCGTACAGGGGGAAAGAGACCCAGTACTTC. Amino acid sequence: CASSSYRGKETQYF.

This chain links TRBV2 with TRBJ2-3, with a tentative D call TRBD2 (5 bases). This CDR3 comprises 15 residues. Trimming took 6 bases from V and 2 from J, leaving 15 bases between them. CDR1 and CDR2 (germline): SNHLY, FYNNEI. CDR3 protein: CASSRGGTLTDTQYF. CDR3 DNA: TGTGCCAGCAGCCGGGGTGGAACGCTCACAGATACGCAGTATTTT.

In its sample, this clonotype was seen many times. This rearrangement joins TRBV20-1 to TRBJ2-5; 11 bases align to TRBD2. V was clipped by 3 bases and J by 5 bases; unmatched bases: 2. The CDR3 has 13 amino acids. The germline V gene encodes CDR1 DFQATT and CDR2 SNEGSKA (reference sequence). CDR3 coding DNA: TGCAGTGCTAGTCTAGCGGGAGGTGAGACCCAGTACTTC. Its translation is CSASLAGGETQYF.

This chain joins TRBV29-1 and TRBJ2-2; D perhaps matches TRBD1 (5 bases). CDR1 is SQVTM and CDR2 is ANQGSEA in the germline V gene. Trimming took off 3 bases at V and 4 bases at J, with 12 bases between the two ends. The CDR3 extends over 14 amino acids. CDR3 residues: CSVEGYQGTGELFF. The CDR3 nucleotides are TGCAGCGTTGAGGGATATCAGGGCACCGGGGAGCTGTTTTTT.

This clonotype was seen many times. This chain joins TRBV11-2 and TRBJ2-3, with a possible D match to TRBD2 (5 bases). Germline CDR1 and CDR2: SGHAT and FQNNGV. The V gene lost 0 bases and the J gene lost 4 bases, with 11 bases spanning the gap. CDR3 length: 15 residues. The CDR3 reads CASSLETSRADTQYF. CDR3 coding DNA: TGTGCCAGCAGCTTAGAAACTAGTCGGGCAGATACGCAGTATTTT.

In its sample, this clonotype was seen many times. Written as DNA, the CDR3 is TGCGCCAGCAGCCGGGGCAGAGCCTACGAGCAGTACTTC. As protein: CASSRGRAYEQYF. V and J are TRBV10-1 and TRBJ2-7, with D perhaps being TRBD1 or TRBD2 (5 bases each). The V gene's germline CDR1 is WNHNN and CDR2 SYGVQD (reference sequence). Trimming pared 6 bases from V and 2 bases from J, leaving 11 bases between. The CDR3 totals 13 residues.

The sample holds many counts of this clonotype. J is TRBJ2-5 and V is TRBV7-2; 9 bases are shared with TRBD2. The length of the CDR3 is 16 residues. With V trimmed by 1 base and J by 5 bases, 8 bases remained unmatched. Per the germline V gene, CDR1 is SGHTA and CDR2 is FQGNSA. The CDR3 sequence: CASSLGAGGRLETQYF. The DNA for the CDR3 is TGTGCCAGCAGCTTAGGCGCGGGAGGGAGGTTGGAGACCCAGTACTTC.

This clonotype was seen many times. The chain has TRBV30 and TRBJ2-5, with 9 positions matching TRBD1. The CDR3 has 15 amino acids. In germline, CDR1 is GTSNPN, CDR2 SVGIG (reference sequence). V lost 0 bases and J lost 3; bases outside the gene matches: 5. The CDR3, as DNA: TGTGCCTGGAGTGTGGGGACAGGGATGGAAGAGACCCAGTACTTC. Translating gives CAWSVGTGMEETQYF.